This T cell receptor (beta chain) was profiled in a study of radiotherapy plus CTLA-4 blockade in lung cancer. Study results and limitations: After radiotherapy and ipilimumab, tumor-derived clones expanded in peripheral blood.

The assay was immunoSEQ multiplex PCR, and TCRdb's table has in-frame clones only and misses some. The sample shows some 3,100 clones, 80% to 85% of them seen only once. Germline V lookup: CDR1 SGHNT, CDR2 YENEEA. V lost 4 bases and J 6 bases, leaving 22 bases between the germline ends. The CDR3 is 17 residues long. With respect to this clone: Its antigen is not known.

Focal radiation and CTLA-4 blockade (ipilimumab) were tested in chemo-refractory metastatic non-small-cell lung cancer patients. This receptor was identified in a human donor with non-small cell lung cancer that progressed on radiotherapy plus ipilimumab. The input for sequencing was tumor tissue, taken from a patient treated with radiotherapy plus ipilimumab. The gene calls are TRBV11-3 and TRBJ2-1; possibly TRBD2 for D (7 bases). CDR3 sequence (DNA): TGTGCCAGCAGCTCGGGAGGTGGGCAGGGGCGGTCCAATGAGCAGTTCTTC. This encodes CASSSGGGQGRSNEQFF.